This T cell receptor beta chain appears in the sequencing data of a study of T-cell memory formation after mild COVID-19 (dated by TCRdb to the early 2020s). Broadly, across the study: TCR sequence clusters from the two donors were found to be largely donor specific. Longitudinal TCRalpha and TCRbeta repertoire sequencing tracked T-cell clones expanding and contracting after mild COVID-19 in two donors. Two young, previously healthy adult volunteers made up the cohort, one male and one female. The investigation overall reported the following: Some responding clones were detected in pre-infection memory, which suggested that pre-existing cross-reactive memory T cells had joined the SARS-CoV-2 response. Contracting CD4+ clones were found mainly in CM and EM memory subsets, while CD8+ clones were enriched in EMRA. Balanced CD4/CD8 phenotypes were observed for clones contracting from day 15 to 85, whereas a bias towards CD4+ was observed for a second wave of clones expanding from day 15 to 37. Only two mild cases were covered by the study, and larger cohorts that include severe cases with pre-infection samples were considered necessary. Whether the second-wave clones peaking on day 37 were SARS-CoV-2 specific was not confirmed.

The run used an Illumina NovaSeq 6000. cDNA libraries for TCRalpha and TCRbeta were prepared by 5'RACE using constant-segment primers, with sample barcodes and unique molecular identifiers added. Trizol reagent was used to extract RNA from every sample. Libraries were amplified in two PCR steps, with a second sample barcode and Illumina TruSeq adapters added in the second step. The libraries were sequenced on an Illumina NovaSeq using 2 x 150 bp paired-end reads. The source study handled its data this way. The reads were demultiplexed and collapsed into UMI-guided consensus sequences using migec v1.2.7. With mixcr v2.1.11, UMI consensuses were aligned to TRA and TRB V and J templates and assembled into clonotypes. Clonotypes were classified as expanded or contracted when called significant by both edgeR and NoisET, with noise models trained on biological replicates. For edgeR calls, the thresholds were a false discovery rate-adjusted p below 0.01 and a log2 fold-change of 1. As an exploratory analysis of dynamics, max-normalized trajectories of the 1000 most abundant clonotypes were examined by PCA with hierarchical clustering. Separately sequenced CD4+ and CD8+ repertoires were used to assign a CD4 or CD8 phenotype to each responding clone. TCRdb trimmed public reads at Q25 via fastp, called clones via MiXCR and kept in-frame beta chains. Under each unique CDR3 protein, matching rows form one entry showing the most common genes and DNA. Clone size and V and J calls follow TCRdb, not the original study. This sample has 250,000 to 350,000 distinct CDR3 sequences in its table, and approximately 19% of those were observed once. 20% to 25% of the sample belongs to the ten largest clones.

Ficoll-Paque density gradient centrifugation was the method used to isolate PBMCs. Trimming costs V 1 base and J 8 bases, and their ends lie 9 bases apart. The CDR3 measures 12 amino acids from cysteine to phenylalanine. Solely the CDR3 DNA is kept, with 36 bases framed from the first base. The germline V gene gives CDR1 as SGDLS and CDR2 as YYNGEE. Concerning this clonotype: The antigen it recognizes is unknown. Per-base quality was not reported, and no clone a single base away is much larger than it.

The rearrangement joined TRBV9 to TRBJ1-2; TRBD1 might be the D gene, on 5 matching bases. The sample comprised PBMCs or a T cell subset sorted from them (not recorded which). The receptor's source is a man younger than 35 who had mild COVID-19 (a few samples of this study predate the infection). The sample titles of this study are shuffled in the database, so cell type and time point are left out; the donor was told from shared clones. The nucleotide sequence reads as follows: TGTGCCAGCAGCGTAAATAAGGGGGGCTACACCTTC. It codes for CASSVNKGGYTF.